The clone carrying this TCR beta chain was detected ten times or more. No antigen is known for it. TCRdb passed the reads through MiXCR, listing each CDR3 protein once. This table holds roughly 3,600 distinct CDR3 sequences, approximately 16% found once. The CDR3 totals 15 residues. Per germline, CDR1 LNHNV and CDR2 YYDKDF (reference sequence). J lost 0 bases, V lost 4 bases, and 3 bases had no gene match. The record originates from a study of liver allograft versus peripheral blood T cells. Study context: Recipients' peripheral blood supplied the T cell receptor repertoires against which those in transplanted livers were compared. Study-wide findings and caveats: Reported data describe T cell receptor repertoires within liver allografts as differing from those in peripheral blood.

The sequence derives from a human patient who had a liver transplant. The graft donor may have given rise to some T cells. This rearrangement joins TRBV15 to TRBJ2-3; 8 nucleotides match TRBD2. Here the CDR3 DNA reads TGTGCCACCAGCAACCCGGGAGGGAGCACAGATACGCAGTATTTT. As protein: CATSNPGGSTDTQYF.